This T cell receptor beta chain is drawn from a study of T cells in localized non-small cell lung cancer. Regarding the study as a whole: There were a median around 57 of the top 100 tumor clones appearing in adjacent lung.

On this clone: Its cognate antigen is unknown.

The germline V gene has CDR1 MNHEY and CDR2 SVGAGI. CDR3 length: 12 residues. Trimming cost V 6 bases and J 6 bases, with 11 bases left between them. TCRdb's copy holds only in-frame clones and misses some; the assay was immunoSEQ multiplex PCR. The sample carries over 30,000 clones, under 85% recorded once. The sequences come from peripheral blood, collected before any cancer treatment. V usage is TRBV6-5 and J usage is TRBJ1-1, with D maybe TRBD1 (5 bases). The receptor comes from a male donor aged 60 or over with stage II squamous cell lung carcinoma. CDR3 protein: CASRLWGAEAFF. In nucleotides, the CDR3 is TGTGCCAGCAGGCTCTGGGGGGCTGAAGCTTTCTTT.